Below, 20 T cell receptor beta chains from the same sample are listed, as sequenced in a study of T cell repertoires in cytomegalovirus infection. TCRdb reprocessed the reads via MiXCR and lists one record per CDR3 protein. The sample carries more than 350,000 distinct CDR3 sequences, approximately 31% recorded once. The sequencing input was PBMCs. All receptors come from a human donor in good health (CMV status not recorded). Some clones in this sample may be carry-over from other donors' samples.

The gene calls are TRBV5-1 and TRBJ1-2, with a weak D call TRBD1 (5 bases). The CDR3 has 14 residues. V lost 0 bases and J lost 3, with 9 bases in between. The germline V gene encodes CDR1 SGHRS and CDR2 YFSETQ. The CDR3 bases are TGCGCCAGCAGCTTGGCAGGGTGGGACTATGGCTACACCTTC. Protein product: CASSLAGWDYGYTF.

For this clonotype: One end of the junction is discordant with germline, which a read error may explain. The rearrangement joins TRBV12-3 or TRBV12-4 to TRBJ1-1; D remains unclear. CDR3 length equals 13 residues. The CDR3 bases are TGTGCCATCAGTTTTGTTAGGGTGACTGAAGCTTTCTTT. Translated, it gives CAISFVRVTEAFF.

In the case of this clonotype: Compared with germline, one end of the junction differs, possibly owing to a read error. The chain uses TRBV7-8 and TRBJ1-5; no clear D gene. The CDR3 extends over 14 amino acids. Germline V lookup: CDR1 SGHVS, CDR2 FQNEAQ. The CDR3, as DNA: TGTACCAGCAGCTTTGGGCAGCCCAATCAGCCCCAGCATTTT. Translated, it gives CTSSFGQPNQPQHF.

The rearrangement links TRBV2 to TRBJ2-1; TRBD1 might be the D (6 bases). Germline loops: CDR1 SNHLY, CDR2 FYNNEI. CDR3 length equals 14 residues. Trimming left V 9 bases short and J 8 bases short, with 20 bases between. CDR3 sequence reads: CARQTGNREHEQFF. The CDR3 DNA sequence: TGTGCCAGGCAGACCGGGAACAGGGAACATGAGCAGTTCTTC.

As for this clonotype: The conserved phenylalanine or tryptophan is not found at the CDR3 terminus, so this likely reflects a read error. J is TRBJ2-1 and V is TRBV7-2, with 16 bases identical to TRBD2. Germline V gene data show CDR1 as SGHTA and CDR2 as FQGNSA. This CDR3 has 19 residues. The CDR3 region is CASSLLGTSGGANYNGQFI. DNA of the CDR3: TGTGCCAGCAGCTTGCTCGGGACTAGCGGGGGGGCCAACTACAATGGGCAGTTCATC.

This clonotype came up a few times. The CDR3 coding sequence is TGTGCCACCGAGCGCCGGGACAGGGGTTACGAGCAGTACTTC. Translation: CATERRDRGYEQYF. The chain has TRBV6-2 or TRBV6-3 and TRBJ2-7, with 10 bases fitting TRBD1. The CDR3 is made up of 14 amino acids. J gave up 4 bases and V 10 bases, and 10 bases lay outside the gene matches. Germline V gives CDR1 MNHEY, CDR2 SVGEGT.

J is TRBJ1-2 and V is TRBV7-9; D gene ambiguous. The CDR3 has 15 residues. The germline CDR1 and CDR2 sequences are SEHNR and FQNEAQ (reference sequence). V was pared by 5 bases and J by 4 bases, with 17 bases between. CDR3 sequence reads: CASSPKSPLGYGYTF. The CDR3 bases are TGTGCCAGCAGCCCGAAATCCCCTTTGGGCTATGGCTACACCTTC.

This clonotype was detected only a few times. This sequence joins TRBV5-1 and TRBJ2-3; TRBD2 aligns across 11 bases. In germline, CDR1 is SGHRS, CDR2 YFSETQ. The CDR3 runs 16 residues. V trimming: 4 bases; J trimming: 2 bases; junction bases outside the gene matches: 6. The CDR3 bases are TGCGCCAGCAGCCCACTAGCGGGGGTTAACACAGATACGCAGTATTTT. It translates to CASSPLAGVNTDTQYF. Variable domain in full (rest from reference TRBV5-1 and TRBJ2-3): KAGVTQTPRYLIKTRGQQVTLSCSPISGHRSVSWYQQTPGQGLQFLFEYFSETQRNKGNFPGRFSGRQFSNSRSEMNVSTLELGDSALYLCASSPLAGVNTDTQYFGPGTRLTVL.

In DNA form, the CDR3 reads TGTGCCAGCAGCTTAGGTCTAGGGGGCGAATCCTACGAGCAGTACTTC. This sequence encodes CASSLGLGGESYEQYF. The J gene is TRBJ2-7, the V gene TRBV7-8, with TRBD1 matching over 7 bases. Germline values: CDR1 SGHVS, CDR2 FQNEAQ. The V gene end was trimmed by 1 base and the J gene end by 1 base; junction bases not matched to a gene: 7. This CDR3 contains 16 residues.

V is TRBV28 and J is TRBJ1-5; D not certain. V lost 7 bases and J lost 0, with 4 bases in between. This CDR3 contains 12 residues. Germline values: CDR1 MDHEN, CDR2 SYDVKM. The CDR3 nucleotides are TGTGCCAGCACCTCTAGCAATCAGCCCCAGCATTTT. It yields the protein CASTSSNQPQHF.

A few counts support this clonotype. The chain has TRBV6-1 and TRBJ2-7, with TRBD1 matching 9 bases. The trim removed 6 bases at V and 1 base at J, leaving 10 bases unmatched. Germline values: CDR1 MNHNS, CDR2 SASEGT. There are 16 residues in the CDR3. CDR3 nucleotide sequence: TGTGCCAGCAGCACACCCGGGACAGGGTTATCCTACGAGCAGTACTTC. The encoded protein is CASSTPGTGLSYEQYF.

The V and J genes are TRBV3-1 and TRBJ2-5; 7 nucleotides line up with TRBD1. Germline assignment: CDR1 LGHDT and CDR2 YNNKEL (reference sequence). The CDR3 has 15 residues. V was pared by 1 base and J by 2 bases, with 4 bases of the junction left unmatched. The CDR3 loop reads CASSQAGTVQETQYF. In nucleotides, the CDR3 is TGTGCCAGCAGCCAAGCGGGGACAGTACAAGAGACCCAGTACTTC.

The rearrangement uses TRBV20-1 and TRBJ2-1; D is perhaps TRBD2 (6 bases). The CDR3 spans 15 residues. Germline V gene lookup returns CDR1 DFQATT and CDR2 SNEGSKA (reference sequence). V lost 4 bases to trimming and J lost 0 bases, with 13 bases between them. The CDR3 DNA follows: TGCAGTGCTAAGGCGGAGGGACCCTCCTACAATGAGCAGTTCTTC. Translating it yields CSAKAEGPSYNEQFF.

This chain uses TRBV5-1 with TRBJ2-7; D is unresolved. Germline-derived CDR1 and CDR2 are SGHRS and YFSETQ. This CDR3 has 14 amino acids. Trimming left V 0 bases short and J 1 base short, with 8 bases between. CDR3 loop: CASSLEDLSYEQYF. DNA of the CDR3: TGCGCCAGCAGCTTGGAAGACCTTTCCTACGAGCAGTACTTC.

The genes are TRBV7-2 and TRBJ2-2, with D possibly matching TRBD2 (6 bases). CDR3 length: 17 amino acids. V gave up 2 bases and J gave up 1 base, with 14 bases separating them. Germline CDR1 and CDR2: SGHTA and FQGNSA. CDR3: CASSLIPGAGNTGELFF. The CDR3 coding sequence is TGTGCCAGCAGCTTAATCCCTGGAGCGGGGAACACCGGGGAGCTGTTTTTT.

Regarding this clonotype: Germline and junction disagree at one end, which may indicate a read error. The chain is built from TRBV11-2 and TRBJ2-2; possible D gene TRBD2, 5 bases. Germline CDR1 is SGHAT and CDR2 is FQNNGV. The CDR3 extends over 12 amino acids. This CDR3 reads CASGPFPGDLLF. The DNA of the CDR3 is TGTGCCAGCGGCCCTTTCCCCGGGGATCTTTTGTTT.

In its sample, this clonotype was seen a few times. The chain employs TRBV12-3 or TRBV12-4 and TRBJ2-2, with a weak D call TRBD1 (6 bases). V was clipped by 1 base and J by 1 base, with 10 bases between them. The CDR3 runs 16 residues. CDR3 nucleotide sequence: TGTGCCAGCAGTTTAGGTATGGGACAGAACACCGGGGAGCTGTTTTTT. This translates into CASSLGMGQNTGELFF.

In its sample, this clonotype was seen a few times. The CDR3 nucleotides read TGTGCCAGCAGTCTCGTCGGGGACACCGGGGAGCTGTTTTTT. Translating gives CASSLVGDTGELFF. The chain combines TRBV6-1 with TRBJ2-2; the D gene is possibly TRBD2 (5 bases). The length of the CDR3 is 14 residues. Germline loops: CDR1 MNHNS, CDR2 SASEGT. Trimming stripped 5 bases from V and 3 bases from J, with 10 bases between.

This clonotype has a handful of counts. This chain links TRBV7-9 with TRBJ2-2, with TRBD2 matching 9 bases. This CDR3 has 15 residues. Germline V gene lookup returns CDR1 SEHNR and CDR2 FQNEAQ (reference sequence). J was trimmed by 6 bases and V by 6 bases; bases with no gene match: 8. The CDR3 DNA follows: TGTGCCAGCAGTTACGCGGGGGGGCGAGCCGGGGAGCTGTTTTTT. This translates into CASSYAGGRAGELFF.

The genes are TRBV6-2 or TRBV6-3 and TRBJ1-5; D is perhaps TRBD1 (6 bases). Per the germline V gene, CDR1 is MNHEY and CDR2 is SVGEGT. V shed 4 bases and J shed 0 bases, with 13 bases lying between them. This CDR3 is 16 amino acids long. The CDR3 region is CASSSDRLNSNQPQHF. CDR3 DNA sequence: TGTGCCAGCAGTTCCGACAGGCTAAATAGCAATCAGCCCCAGCATTTT.